Here is one T cell receptor (beta chain) with its context. Antigen unknown. Treatment denoted: oral pan-JAK inhibitor, 5-10 mg twice daily. RNA was extracted and reverse transcribed into cDNA as the sequencing template. The data were produced by immunoSEQ multiplex PCR, yet TCRdb's version contains in-frame clones alone and is incomplete. The sample records approximately 150,000 clones, approximately 52% being singletons. V was clipped by 1 base and J by 1 base, with 10 bases between them. The CDR3 has 15 amino acids. Germline CDR1 SQVTM, CDR2 ANQGSEA. This entry belongs to a study of CD8+ T cells in alopecia areata. Points from the study as a whole: Scalp and blood retained many expanded lesional clones during tofacitinib. Researchers report lesional scalp, most notably alopecia totalis/universalis, outstripped normal scalp in clonality. As there was one nonresponder, how baseline CD8+ expansion relates to response remains uncertain. Whereas mice showed it more clearly, TCR sharing across patients was murkier, possibly because of HLA.

This sequence joins TRBV29-1 and TRBJ2-2; D unclear. The sequence was collected from a human donor with alopecia areata. The specimen comprised CD4+ T cells sorted from blood, sampled at approximately week 56, from a patient treated with tofacitinib. In nucleotides, the CDR3 is TGCAGCGTTGAAGCCAGGCTGGGGAACACCGGGGAGCTGTTTTTT. It yields the protein CSVEARLGNTGELFF.